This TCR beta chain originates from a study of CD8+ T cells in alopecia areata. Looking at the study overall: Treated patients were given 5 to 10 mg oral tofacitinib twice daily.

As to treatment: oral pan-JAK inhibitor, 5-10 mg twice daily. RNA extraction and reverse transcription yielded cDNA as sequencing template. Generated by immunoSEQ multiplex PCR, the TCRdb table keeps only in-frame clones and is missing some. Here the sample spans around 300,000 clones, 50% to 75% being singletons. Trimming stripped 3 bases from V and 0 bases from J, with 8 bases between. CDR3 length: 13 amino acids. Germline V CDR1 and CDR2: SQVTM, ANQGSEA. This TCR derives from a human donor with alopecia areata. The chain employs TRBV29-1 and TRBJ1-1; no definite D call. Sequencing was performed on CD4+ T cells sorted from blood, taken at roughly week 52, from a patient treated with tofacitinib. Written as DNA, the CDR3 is TGCAGCGTTGACGGCGATATGAACACTGAAGCTTTCTTT. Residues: CSVDGDMNTEAFF.